What follows are 7 T cell receptor beta chains derived from one specimen sequenced in a study of cytomegalovirus exposure and HLA in healthy donors. Primers included in the PCR were 60 Vbeta and 13 Jbeta primers. Assay: immunoSEQ multiplex PCR; the TCRdb copy retains only in-frame clones and omits some. This sample has over 100,000 clones; about 77% occur once, and the top ten carry 1.3%. Sequencing used PBMCs. These receptors all come from a woman in her 40s in good health and CMV-seronegative.

This clone was observed a handful of times. The chain uses TRBV6-5 and TRBJ1-5; D call uncertain. Germline V gene sequence: CDR1 MNHEY, CDR2 SVGAGI. The CDR3 is made up of 12 amino acids. With 6 bases removed from V and 11 bases from J, the gap between germline ends came to 14 bases. CDR3 in DNA: TGTGCCAGCAGCAGTATCGGAGGATCCCAGCATTTT. Translation gives CASSSIGGSQHF.

The CDR3 DNA is TGCGCCAGCAGCCCGCCCCGAGGGAACACTGAAGCTTTCTTT. It yields the protein CASSPPRGNTEAFF. This chain links TRBV5-1 with TRBJ1-1; no definite D call. The CDR3 has 14 residues. The germline V gene encodes CDR1 SGHRS and CDR2 YFSETQ. Trimming pared 4 bases from V and 1 base from J, leaving 11 bases between.

This chain joins TRBV7-2 and TRBJ2-7, with 7 bases that match TRBD1. This CDR3 spans 14 amino acids. Trimming at V came to 5 bases and at J to 0 bases, leaving 4 bases not matched to a gene. Germline V gene data show CDR1 as SGHTA and CDR2 as FQGNSA. The CDR3: CASSPGQTSYEQYF. The DNA of the CDR3 is TGTGCCAGCAGCCCGGGACAGACCTCCTACGAGCAGTACTTC.

The chain combines TRBV7-8 with TRBJ1-2; 7 nucleotides line up with TRBD1. Germline V gene data show CDR1 as SGHVS and CDR2 as FQNEAQ. V lost 5 bases, J lost 0 bases, and 3 bases stayed unmatched. The CDR3 runs to 14 residues. DNA of the CDR3: TGTGCCAGCAGCCAGGGACAGACTAACTATGGCTACACCTTC. Encoded protein: CASSQGQTNYGYTF.

V gene TRBV10-1 combines with J gene TRBJ2-7; D remains unclear. There are 15 residues in the CDR3. Germline V lookup: CDR1 WNHNN, CDR2 SYGVQD (reference sequence). V was cut by 0 bases and J by 3 bases, with 12 bases left in between. This CDR3 reads CASSESPGAVYEQYF. The CDR3 region has the DNA TGCGCCAGCAGTGAGTCCCCCGGAGCCGTCTACGAGCAGTACTTC.

This clone was seen a handful of times. This chain connects TRBV10-3 to TRBJ2-6, with a tentative D call TRBD1 (5 bases). Germline-derived CDR1 and CDR2 are ENHRY and SYGVKD. CDR3 size: 16 residues. With 5 bases removed from V and 0 bases from J, the gap between germline ends came to 11 bases. CDR3 protein: CAISSTGDSGANVLTF. In nucleotides, the CDR3 is TGTGCCATCAGTAGTACAGGAGACTCTGGGGCCAACGTCCTGACTTTC.

The rearrangement joins TRBV30 to TRBJ1-3; a weak D match, TRBD1 (5 bases). The V end was cut by 8 bases, the J end by 6 bases, with 11 bases between. The CDR3 totals 11 residues. Per germline, CDR1 GTSNPN and CDR2 SVGIG (reference sequence). The CDR3 sequence is CAGGLLNTIYF. Written as DNA, the CDR3 is TGTGCCGGGGGACTCCTAAACACCATATATTTT.